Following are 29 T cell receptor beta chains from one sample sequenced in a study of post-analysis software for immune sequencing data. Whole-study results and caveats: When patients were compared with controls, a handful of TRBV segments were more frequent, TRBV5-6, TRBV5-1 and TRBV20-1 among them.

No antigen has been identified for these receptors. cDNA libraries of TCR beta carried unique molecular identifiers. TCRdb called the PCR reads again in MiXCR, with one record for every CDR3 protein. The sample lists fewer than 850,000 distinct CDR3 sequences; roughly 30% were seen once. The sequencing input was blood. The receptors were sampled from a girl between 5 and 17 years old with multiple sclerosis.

CDR3 sequence (DNA): TGTGCCAGCAGCTTAGGCCTGACCTATGGCTACACCTTC. Amino acids: CASSLGLTYGYTF. The V and J genes are TRBV7-2 and TRBJ1-2, with D unresolved. The germline V gene encodes CDR1 SGHTA and CDR2 FQGNSA. V was trimmed by 1 base and J by 4 bases, leaving 7 bases between them. This CDR3 comprises 13 residues.

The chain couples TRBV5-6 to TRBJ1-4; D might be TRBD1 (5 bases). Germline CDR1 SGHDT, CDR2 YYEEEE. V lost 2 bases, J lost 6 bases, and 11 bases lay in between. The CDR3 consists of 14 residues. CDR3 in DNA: TGTGCCAGCAGCTTCCAGGGTATCGATGAAAAACTGTTTTTT. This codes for CASSFQGIDEKLFF.

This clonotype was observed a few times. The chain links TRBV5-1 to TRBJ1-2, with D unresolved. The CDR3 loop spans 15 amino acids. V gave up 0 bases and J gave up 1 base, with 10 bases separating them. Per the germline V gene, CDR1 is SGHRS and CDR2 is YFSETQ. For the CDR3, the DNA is TGCGCCAGCAGCTTGGCCCGAGGAATTAACTATGGCTACACCTTC. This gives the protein CASSLARGINYGYTF.

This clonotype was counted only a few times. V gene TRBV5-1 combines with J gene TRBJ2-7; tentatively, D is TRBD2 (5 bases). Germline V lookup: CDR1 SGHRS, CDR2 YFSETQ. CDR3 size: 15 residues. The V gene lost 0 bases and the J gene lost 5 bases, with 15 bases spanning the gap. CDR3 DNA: TGCGCCAGCAGCTTGGGGGAGAACGCCCTTCACGAGCAGTACTTC. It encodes CASSLGENALHEQYF.

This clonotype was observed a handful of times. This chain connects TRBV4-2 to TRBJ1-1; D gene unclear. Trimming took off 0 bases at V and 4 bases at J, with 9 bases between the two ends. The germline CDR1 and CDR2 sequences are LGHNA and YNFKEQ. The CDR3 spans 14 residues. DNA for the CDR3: TGTGCCAGCAGCCAAGAGATTATTAGCACTGAAGCTTTCTTT. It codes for CASSQEIISTEAFF.

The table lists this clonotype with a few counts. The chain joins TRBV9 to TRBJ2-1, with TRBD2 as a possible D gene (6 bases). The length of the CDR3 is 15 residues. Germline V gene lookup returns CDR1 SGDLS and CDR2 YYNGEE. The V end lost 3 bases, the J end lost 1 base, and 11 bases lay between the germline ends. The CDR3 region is CASSESEGSYNEQFF. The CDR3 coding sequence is TGTGCCAGCAGCGAGTCGGAGGGTTCCTACAATGAGCAGTTCTTC. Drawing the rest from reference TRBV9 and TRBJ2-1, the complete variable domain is DSGVTQTPKHLITATGQRVTLRCSPRSGDLSVYWYQQSLDQGLQFLIQYYNGEERAKGNILERFSAQQFPDLHSELNLSSLELGDSALYFCASSESEGSYNEQFFGPGTRLTVL.

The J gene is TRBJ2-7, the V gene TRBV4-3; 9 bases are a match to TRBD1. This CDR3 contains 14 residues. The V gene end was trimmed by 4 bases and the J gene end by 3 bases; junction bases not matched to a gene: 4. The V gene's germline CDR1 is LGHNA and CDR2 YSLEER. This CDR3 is CASSPGTGNYEQYF. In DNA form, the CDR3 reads TGCGCCAGCAGCCCCGGGACAGGGAACTACGAGCAGTACTTC.

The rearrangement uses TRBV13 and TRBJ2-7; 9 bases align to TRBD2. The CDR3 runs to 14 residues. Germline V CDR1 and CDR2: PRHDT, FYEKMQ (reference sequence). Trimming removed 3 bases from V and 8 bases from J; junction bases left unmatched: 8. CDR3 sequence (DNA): TGTGCCAGCAGCTTGGGTAGCGGGAGTCTTCAGCAGTACTTC. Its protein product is CASSLGSGSLQQYF. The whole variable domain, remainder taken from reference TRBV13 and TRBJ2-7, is AAGVIQSPRHLIKEKRETATLKCYPIPRHDTVYWYQQGPGQDPQFLISFYEKMQSDKGSIPDRFSAQQFSDYHSELNMSSLELGDSALYFCASSLGSGSLQQYFGPGTRLTVT.

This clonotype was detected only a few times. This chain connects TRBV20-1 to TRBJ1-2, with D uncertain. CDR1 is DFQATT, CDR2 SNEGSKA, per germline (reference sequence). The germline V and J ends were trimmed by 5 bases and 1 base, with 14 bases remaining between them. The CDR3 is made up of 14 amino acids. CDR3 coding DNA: TGCAGTGCTCGGGCCCGGGCAGTTAACTATGGCTACACCTTC. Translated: CSARARAVNYGYTF.

The CDR3 DNA reads as TGTGCCAGCAGCTTTGGCATGACCGAGGTGGTGTACTTC. This sequence encodes CASSFGMTEVVYF. The chain is built from TRBV7-2 and TRBJ2-7; no definite D call. This CDR3 spans 13 amino acids. Germline CDR1 and CDR2: SGHTA and FQGNSA. The germline V and J ends were trimmed by 3 bases and 12 bases, with 18 bases remaining between them.

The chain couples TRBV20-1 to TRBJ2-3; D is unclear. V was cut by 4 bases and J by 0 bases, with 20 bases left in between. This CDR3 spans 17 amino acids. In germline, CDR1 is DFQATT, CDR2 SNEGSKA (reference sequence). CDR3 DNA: TGCAGTGCTAAACCCCCGCCCGAGCCTACTAGCACAGATACGCAGTATTTT. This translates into CSAKPPPEPTSTDTQYF.

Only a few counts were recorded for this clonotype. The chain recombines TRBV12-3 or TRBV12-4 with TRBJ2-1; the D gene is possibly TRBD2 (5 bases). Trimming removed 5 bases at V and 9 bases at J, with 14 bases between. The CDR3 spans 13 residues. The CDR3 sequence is CASSVRERGEQFF. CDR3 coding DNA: TGTGCCAGCAGTGTCCGGGAACGGGGTGAGCAGTTCTTC.

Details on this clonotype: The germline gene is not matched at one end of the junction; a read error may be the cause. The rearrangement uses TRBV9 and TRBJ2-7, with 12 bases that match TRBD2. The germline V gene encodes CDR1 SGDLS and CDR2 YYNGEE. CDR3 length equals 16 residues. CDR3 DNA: TGTGCCAGCAGCGCAACCGGACTAGCGGGAACATACGAGCAGGACTTC. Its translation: CASSATGLAGTYEQDF.

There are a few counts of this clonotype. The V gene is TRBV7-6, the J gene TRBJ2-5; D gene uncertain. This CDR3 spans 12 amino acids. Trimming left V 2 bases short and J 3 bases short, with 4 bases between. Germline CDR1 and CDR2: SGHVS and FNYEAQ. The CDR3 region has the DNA TGTGCCAGCAGCTTATACGAAGAGACCCAGTACTTC. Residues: CASSLYEETQYF.

The CDR3 DNA sequence: TGTGCCAGCAGTTTCCTGGCGACCTTTTATTACAATGAGCAGTTCTTC. Translation: CASSFLATFYYNEQFF. The chain combines TRBV12-3 or TRBV12-4 with TRBJ2-1; D gene unclear. This CDR3 is built from 16 residues. Trimming stripped 3 bases from V and 4 bases from J, with 16 bases between.

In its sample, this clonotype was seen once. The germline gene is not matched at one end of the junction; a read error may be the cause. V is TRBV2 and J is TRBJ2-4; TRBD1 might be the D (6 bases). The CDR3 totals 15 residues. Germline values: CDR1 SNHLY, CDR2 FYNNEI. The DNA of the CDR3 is TGTACCAGCGGTAGAACAGGGCCCACCAAAAACATTCAGTACTTC. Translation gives CTSGRTGPTKNIQYF.

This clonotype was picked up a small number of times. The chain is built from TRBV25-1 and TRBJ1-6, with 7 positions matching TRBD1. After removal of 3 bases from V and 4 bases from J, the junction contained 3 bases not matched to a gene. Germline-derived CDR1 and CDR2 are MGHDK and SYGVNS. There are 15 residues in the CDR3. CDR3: CASSDRQGYNSPLHF. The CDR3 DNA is TGTGCCAGCAGTGACCGACAGGGTTATAATTCACCCCTCCACTTT.

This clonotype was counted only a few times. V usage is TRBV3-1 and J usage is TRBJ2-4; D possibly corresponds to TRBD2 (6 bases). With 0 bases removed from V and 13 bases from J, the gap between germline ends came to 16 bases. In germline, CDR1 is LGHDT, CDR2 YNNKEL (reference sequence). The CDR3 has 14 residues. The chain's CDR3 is CASSQDRARAGQYF. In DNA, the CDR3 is TGTGCCAGCAGCCAAGATCGCGCCCGGGCGGGGCAGTACTTC.

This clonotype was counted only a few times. The CDR3: CASSPRDISGANVLTF. DNA for the CDR3: TGCGCCAGCAGCCCCCGGGACATCTCTGGGGCCAACGTCCTGACTTTC. The chain is built from TRBV5-1 and TRBJ2-6, with TRBD1 as a possible D gene (6 bases). Germline V gene lookup returns CDR1 SGHRS and CDR2 YFSETQ. This CDR3 comprises 16 residues. Deletions cut 4 bases from V and 0 bases from J, with 11 bases between.

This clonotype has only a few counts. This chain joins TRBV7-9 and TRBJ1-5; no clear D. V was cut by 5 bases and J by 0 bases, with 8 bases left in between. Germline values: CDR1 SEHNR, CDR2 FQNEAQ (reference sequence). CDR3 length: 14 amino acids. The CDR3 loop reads CASSPSASNQPQHF. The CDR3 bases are TGTGCCAGCAGCCCCTCTGCTAGCAATCAGCCCCAGCATTTT.

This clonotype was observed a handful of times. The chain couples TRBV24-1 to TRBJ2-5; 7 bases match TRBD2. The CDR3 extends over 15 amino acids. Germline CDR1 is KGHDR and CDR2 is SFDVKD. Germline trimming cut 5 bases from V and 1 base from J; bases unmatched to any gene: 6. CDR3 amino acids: CATSGGREPQETQYF. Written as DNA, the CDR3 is TGTGCCACCAGTGGTGGGCGGGAGCCCCAAGAGACCCAGTACTTC.

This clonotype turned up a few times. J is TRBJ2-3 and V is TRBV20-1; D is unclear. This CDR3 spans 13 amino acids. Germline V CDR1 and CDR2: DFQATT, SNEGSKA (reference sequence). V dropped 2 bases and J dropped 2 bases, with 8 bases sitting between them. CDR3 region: CSARLLATDTQYF. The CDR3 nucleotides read TGCAGTGCTAGATTACTGGCCACAGATACGCAGTATTTT.

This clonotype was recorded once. CDR3 protein: CASSQDRGQDYEQYF. CDR3 DNA sequence: TGCGCCAGCAGCCAAGATAGGGGGCAGGACTACGAGCAGTACTTC. V and J are TRBV4-3 and TRBJ2-7, with 7 bases identical to TRBD1. Germline loops: CDR1 LGHNA, CDR2 YSLEER. The V segment lost 0 bases and the J segment 3 bases; nucleotides outside the gene matches: 5. This CDR3 has 15 amino acids.

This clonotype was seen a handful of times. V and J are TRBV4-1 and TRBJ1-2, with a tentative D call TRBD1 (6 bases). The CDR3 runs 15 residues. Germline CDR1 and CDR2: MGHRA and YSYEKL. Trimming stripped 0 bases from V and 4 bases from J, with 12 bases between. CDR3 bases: TGCGCCAGCAGCCAAGATCCAGGCAGGGGCTATGGCTACACCTTC. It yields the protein CASSQDPGRGYGYTF.

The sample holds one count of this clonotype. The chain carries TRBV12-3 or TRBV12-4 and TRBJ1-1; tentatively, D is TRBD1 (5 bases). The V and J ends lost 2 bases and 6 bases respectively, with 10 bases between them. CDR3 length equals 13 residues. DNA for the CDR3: TGTGCCAGCAGTTTAAATTGGGGCTCTGAAGCTTTCTTT. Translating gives CASSLNWGSEAFF.

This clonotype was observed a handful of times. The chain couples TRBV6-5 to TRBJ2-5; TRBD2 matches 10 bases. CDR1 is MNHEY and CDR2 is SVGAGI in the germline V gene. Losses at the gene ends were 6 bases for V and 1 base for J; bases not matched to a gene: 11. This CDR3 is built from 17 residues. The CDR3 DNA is TGTGCCAGCAGGGACACGACTAGCGGGTGGACCCAAGAGACCCAGTACTTC. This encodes CASRDTTSGWTQETQYF.

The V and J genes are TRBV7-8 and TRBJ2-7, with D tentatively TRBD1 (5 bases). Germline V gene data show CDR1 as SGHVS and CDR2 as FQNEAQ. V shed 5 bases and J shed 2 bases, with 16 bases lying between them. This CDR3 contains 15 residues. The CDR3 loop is CASSKDTTLTYEQYF. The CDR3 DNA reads TGTGCCAGCAGCAAGGACACAACTTTAACCTACGAGCAGTACTTC.

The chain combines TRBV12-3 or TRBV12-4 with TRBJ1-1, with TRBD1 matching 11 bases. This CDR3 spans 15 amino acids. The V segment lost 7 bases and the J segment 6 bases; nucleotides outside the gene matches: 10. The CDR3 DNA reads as TGTGCCAGCACTGGTTCAGGACAGGGGGCGTCTGAAGCTTTCTTT. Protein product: CASTGSGQGASEAFF.

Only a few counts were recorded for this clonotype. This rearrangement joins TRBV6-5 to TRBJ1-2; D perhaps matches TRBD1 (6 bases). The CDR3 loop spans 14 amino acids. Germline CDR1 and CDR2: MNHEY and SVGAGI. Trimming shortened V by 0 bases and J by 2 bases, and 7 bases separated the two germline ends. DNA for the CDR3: TGTGCCAGCAGTTACTCGGGGACAAACTATGGCTACACCTTC. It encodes CASSYSGTNYGYTF.